Below are 3 T cell receptor beta chains sequenced from a single sample in a study of beta chain features in type 1 diabetes. Investigators reverse transcribed all isolated RNA, so they sequenced expressed TCRB transcripts. The protocol was immunoSEQ multiplex PCR, while the TCRdb copy is restricted to in-frame clones and leaves out a portion. The table records about 40,000 clones, roughly 50% of them present only once. Input material: central memory CD4+ T cells from blood. Every receptor here comes from a woman between 18 and 30 years old in good health.

The CDR3 nucleotides are TGTGCCAGCAGCTTGGGGGGCACAGGGGGCCTCTACGAGCAGTACTTC. Protein: CASSLGGTGGLYEQYF. This rearrangement joins TRBV5-5 to TRBJ2-7; the match to TRBD1 covers 9 bases. CDR1 SGHKS and CDR2 YYEKEE come from the germline V gene (reference sequence). There are 16 residues in the CDR3. V dropped 0 bases and J dropped 3; count of bases not matched to a gene: 7.

A note on this clone: Other DNA sequences within the sample encode an identical CDR3. The chain has TRBV19 and TRBJ1-3; the D gene is possibly TRBD1 (5 bases). The CDR3 has 15 residues. Looked up from germline, CDR1 is LNHDA and CDR2 is SQIVND (reference sequence). Trimming took 3 bases from V and 0 from J, leaving 9 bases between them. The CDR3: CASSIDGGSGNTIYF. Here the CDR3 DNA reads TGTGCCAGTAGTATTGACGGGGGCTCTGGAAACACCATATATTTT.

This clone was picked up a small number of times. This sequence joins TRBV5-1 and TRBJ2-5; the D gene is possibly TRBD2 (5 bases). Germline lookup yields CDR1 SGHRS and CDR2 YFSETQ. This CDR3 contains 14 residues. Trimming took off 4 bases at V and 4 bases at J, with 14 bases between the two ends. The CDR3 DNA is TGCGCCAGCAGCCCCATCGAGGGCCGAGAGACCCAGTACTTC. Encoded protein: CASSPIEGRETQYF.